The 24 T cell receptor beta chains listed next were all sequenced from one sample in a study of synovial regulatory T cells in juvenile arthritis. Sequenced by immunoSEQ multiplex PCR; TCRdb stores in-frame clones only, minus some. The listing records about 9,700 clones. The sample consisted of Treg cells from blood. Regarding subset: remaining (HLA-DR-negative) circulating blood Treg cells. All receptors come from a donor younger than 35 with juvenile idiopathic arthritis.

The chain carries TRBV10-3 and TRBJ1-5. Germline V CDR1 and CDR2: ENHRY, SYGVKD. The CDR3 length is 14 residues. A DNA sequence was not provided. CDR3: CAISEGGDFQPQHF.

The CDR3 is CASSPTGRDTEAFF. V gene TRBV18 combines with J gene TRBJ1-1. Germline V gene lookup returns CDR1 KGHSH and CDR2 LQKENI. CDR3 length equals 14 residues. No DNA is listed.

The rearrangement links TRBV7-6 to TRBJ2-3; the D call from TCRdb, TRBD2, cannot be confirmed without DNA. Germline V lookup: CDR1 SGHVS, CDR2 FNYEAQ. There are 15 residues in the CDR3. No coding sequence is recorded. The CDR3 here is CASSLFVGNTDTQYF. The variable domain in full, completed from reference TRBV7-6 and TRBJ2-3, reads GAGVSQSPRYKVTKRGQDVALRCDPISGHVSLYWYRQALGQGPEFLTYFNYEAQQDKSGLPNDRFSAERPEGSISTLTIQRTEQRDSAMYRCASSLFVGNTDTQYFGPGTRLTVL.

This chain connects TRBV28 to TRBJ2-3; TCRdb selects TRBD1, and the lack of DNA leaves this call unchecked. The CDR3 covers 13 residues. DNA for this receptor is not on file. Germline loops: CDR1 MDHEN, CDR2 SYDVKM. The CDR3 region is CAGRQLSTDTQYF.

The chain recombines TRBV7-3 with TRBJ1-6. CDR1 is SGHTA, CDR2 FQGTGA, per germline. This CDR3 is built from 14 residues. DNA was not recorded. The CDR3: CASSPGGGNSPLHF.

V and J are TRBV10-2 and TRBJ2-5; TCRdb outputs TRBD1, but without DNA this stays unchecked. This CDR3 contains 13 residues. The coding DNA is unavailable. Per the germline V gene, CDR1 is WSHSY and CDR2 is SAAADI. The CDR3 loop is CASSESPTRAQYF.

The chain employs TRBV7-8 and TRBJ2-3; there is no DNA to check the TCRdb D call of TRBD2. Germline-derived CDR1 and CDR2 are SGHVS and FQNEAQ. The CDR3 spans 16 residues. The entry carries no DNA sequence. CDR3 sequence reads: CASSTGLAGGPDTQYF.

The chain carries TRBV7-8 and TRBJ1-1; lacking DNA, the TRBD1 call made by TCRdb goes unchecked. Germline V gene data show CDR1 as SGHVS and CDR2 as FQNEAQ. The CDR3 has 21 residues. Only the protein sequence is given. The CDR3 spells CASSYTYLSNRGPVKGGEAFF.

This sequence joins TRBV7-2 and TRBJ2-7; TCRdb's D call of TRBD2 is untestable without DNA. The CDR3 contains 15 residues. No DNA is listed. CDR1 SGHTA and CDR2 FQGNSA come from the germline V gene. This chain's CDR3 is CASSFRLAVAYEQYF.

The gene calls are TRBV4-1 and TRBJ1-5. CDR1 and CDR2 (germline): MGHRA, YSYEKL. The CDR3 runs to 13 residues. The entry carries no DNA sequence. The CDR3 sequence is CASSLSWDQPQHF.

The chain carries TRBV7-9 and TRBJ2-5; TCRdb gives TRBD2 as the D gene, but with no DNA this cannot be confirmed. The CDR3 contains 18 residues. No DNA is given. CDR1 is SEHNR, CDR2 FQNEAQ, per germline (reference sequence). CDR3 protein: CASSPQRGGHGTWETQYF. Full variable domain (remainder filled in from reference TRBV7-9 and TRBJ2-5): DTGVSQNPRHKITKRGQNVTFRCDPISEHNRLYWYRQTLGQGPEFLTYFQNEAQLEKSRLLSDRFSAERPKGSFSTLEIQRTEQGDSAMYLCASSPQRGGHGTWETQYFGPGTRLLVL.

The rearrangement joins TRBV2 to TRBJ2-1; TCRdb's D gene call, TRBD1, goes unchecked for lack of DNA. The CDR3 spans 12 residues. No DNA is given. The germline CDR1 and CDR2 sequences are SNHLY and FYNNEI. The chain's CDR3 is CASKEQYNEQFF.

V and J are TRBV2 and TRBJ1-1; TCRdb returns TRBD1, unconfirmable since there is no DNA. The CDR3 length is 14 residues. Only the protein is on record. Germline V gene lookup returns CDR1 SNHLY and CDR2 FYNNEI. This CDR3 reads CASSTTGLNTEAFF.

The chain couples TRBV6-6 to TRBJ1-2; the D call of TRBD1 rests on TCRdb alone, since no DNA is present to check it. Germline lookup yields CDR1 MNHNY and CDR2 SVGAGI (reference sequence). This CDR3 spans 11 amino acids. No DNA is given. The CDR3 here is CASSHADISTF.

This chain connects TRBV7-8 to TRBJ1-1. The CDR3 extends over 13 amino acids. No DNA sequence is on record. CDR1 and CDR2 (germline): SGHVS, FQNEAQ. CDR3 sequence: CASTRPGGTEAFF.

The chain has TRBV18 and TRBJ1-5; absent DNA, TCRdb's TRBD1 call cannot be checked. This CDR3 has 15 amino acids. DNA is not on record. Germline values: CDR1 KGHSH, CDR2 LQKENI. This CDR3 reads CASSQQGISNQPQHF.

CDR3 region: CASSLPKREIGDTQYF. This rearrangement joins TRBV5-1 to TRBJ2-3; the TCRdb D gene call, TRBD2, has no DNA to confirm it. Germline CDR1 SGHRS, CDR2 YFSETQ. The CDR3 length is 16 residues. No DNA accompanies this entry.

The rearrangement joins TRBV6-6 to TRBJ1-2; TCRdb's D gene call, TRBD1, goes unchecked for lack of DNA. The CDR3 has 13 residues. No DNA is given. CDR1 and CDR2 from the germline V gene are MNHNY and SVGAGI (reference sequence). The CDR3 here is CASSTPTGYGYTF.

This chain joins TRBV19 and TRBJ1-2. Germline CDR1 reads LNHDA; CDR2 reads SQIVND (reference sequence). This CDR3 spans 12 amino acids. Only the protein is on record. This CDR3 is CASSLASYGYTF. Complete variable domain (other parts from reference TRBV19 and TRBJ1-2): DGGITQSPKYLFRKEGQNVTLSCEQNLNHDAMYWYRQDPGQGLRLIYYSQIVNDFQKGDIAEGYSVSREKKESFPLTVTSAQKNPTAFYLCASSLASYGYTFGSGTRLTVV.

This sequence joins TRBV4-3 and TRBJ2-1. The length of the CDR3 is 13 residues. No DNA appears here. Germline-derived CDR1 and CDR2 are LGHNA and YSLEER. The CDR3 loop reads CASSLGSYNEQFF.

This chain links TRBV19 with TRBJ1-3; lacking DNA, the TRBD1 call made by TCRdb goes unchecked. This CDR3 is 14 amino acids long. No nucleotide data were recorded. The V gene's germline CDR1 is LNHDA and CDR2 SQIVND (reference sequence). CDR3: CASGWTGAGNTIYF.

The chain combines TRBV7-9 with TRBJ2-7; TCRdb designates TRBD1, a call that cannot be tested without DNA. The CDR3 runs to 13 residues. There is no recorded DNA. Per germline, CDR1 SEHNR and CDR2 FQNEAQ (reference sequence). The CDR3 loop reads CASQGTGGYEQYF. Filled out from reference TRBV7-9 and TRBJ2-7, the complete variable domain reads DTGVSQNPRHKITKRGQNVTFRCDPISEHNRLYWYRQTLGQGPEFLTYFQNEAQLEKSRLLSDRFSAERPKGSFSTLEIQRTEQGDSAMYLCASQGTGGYEQYFGPGTRLTVT.

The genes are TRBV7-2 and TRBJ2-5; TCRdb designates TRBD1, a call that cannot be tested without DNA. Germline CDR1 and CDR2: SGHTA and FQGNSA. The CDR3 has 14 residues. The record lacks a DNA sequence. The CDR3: CASSTQDRYKTQYF.

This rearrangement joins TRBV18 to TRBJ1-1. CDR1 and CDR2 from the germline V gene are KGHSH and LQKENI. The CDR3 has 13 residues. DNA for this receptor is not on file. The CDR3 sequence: CASSRTANTEAFF. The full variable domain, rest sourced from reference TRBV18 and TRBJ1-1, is NAGVMQNPRHLVRRRGQEARLRCSPMKGHSHVYWYRQLPEEGLKFMVYLQKENIIDESGMPKERFSAEFPKEGPSILRIQQVVRGDSAAYFCASSRTANTEAFFGQGTRLTVV.